These 4 T cell receptor beta chains share one sample of origin, sequenced in a study of blood T cell repertoires in COVID-19. Data came from immunoSEQ multiplex PCR; TCRdb stores just in-frame clones and leaves some out. The sample shows 150,000 to 200,000 clones, roughly 80% of them seen only once. Material for sequencing was peripheral blood. All receptors come from a man aged 60-69 years with active or convalescent COVID-19.

The V call is TRBV12-2, the J call TRBJ2-7; TRBD1 reflects the table's D call only, with no check against the DNA. TRBV12-2 is recorded as a pseudogene. The CDR3 extends over 15 amino acids. The CDR3 DNA reads as TGTGCAAGTCGCTTCCCGGGACAGGAGGCCAACGAGCAGTACTTC. It encodes CASRFPGQEANEQYF.

J is TRBJ2-1 and V is TRBV6-4; 9 positions agree with TRBD1. From germline, CDR1 is MRHNA and CDR2 SNTAGT. Trimming took 0 bases from V and 7 from J; bases not matched to a gene: 4. The CDR3 runs to 15 residues. The CDR3 is CASSDSMGQGNEQFF. CDR3 coding DNA: TGTGCCAGCAGTGACTCTATGGGACAGGGTAATGAGCAGTTCTTC.

In DNA, the CDR3 is TGTGCCAGCAGCAGGGGGCTGAGTGAAAAACTGTTTTTT. Translated: CASSRGLSEKLFF. The V gene is TRBV14, the J gene TRBJ1-4; 7 bases are shared with TRBD1. The CDR3 runs 13 residues. Losses at the gene ends were 5 bases for V and 7 bases for J; bases not matched to a gene: 4. CDR1 is SGHDN and CDR2 is FVKESK in the germline V gene.

The chain employs TRBV5-1 and TRBJ2-1; D not certain. The CDR3 contains 14 residues. CDR1 is SGHRS, CDR2 YFSETQ, per germline. The V end lost 2 bases, the J end lost 0 bases, and 6 bases lay between the germline ends. CDR3 loop: CASSFESSYNEQFF. The CDR3 DNA is TGCGCCAGCAGCTTTGAGAGCTCCTACAATGAGCAGTTCTTC. Combining the CDR3 with reference TRBV5-1 and TRBJ2-1 gives the whole variable domain KAGVTQTPRYLIKTRGQQVTLSCSPISGHRSVSWYQQTPGQGLQFLFEYFSETQRNKGNFPGRFSGRQFSNSRSEMNVSTLELGDSALYLCASSFESSYNEQFFGPGTRLTVL.